The source of this TCR beta chain is a study of cytomegalovirus exposure and HLA in healthy donors. Libraries were prepared by immunoSEQ multiplex PCR; TCRdb keeps only in-frame clonotypes and omits some of them. Of some 110,000 clones listed, 75% to 90% are singletons. Donors came from a validation cohort of 90 to 150 subjects, distinct from the first 666-subject cohort. Study outcomes and limitations: Rarity marked most TCR sequences, yet some public TCRs occurred in many donors. The TCR clusters that emerged in the first cohort tended, a later analysis found, to co-occur in the approximately 110 validation repertoires.

In germline, CDR1 is MNHNY, CDR2 SVGAGI (reference sequence). V lost 4 bases and J 5 bases, leaving 11 bases between the germline ends. This CDR3 spans 13 amino acids. Of note for this clone: The antigen remains undetermined.

The rearrangement joins TRBV6-6 to TRBJ2-5; D is possibly TRBD1 (7 bases). Sequencing used PBMCs. The receptor comes from a man between 18 and 29 years old in good health and CMV-seropositive. CDR3 loop: CASSSTGRETQYF. CDR3 coding DNA: TGTGCCAGCAGTTCGACAGGGAGGGAGACCCAGTACTTC.